What follows is one TCR beta chain and its context. Germline values: CDR1 SGHTA, CDR2 FQGNSA. There are 15 residues in the CDR3. V was clipped by 5 bases and J by 8 bases, with 21 bases between them. Method: immunoSEQ multiplex PCR; TCRdb's copy keeps in-frame clones and lacks some. The repertoire has 150,000 to 180,000 clones, 93% of them found once; the top ten carry around 2.2%. This sample was included in a study of control samples from healthy donors and cancer patients. Sequencing used blood. This receptor was identified in a man aged 45-65 years in good health. This chain joins TRBV7-2 and TRBJ1-2; D might be TRBD1 (5 bases). The CDR3 protein is CASSRQRGSEGGYTF. DNA of the CDR3: TGTGCCAGCAGCCGCCAAAGGGGCAGTGAAGGGGGCTACACCTTC.